A single T cell receptor (beta chain) is shown here with its context. The antigen is undetermined. MiXCR, applied by TCRdb to the RT-PCR reads, yields one record per CDR3 protein. Here the sample spans 550,000 to 650,000 distinct CDR3 sequences, about an eighth being singletons. The sample is drawn from a study of response to subunit inactivated influenza vaccine. General observations from the study: Seasonal influenza vaccination, on each occasion, was suggested by the authors to recruit few new T cells.

This CDR3 spans 15 amino acids. Germline V CDR1 and CDR2: DFQATT, SNEGSKA (reference sequence). Trimming at V came to 1 base and at J to 5 bases, leaving 10 bases not matched to a gene. This material consisted of PBMCs from blood, taken on the day of vaccination. This receptor was taken from a man aged 50 to 60 who received an inactivated influenza vaccine. The chain joins TRBV20-1 to TRBJ2-5; 7 bases are a match to TRBD2. CDR3 loop: CSARGRLSGVETQYF. The CDR3 nucleotides read TGCAGTGCTAGAGGAAGACTCAGCGGGGTTGAGACCCAGTACTTC.